This T cell receptor beta chain was recovered during a study of breast tumors, draining lymph nodes, adjacent tissues. As to this clonotype: Its antigen is not known.

CDR1 is DFQATT and CDR2 is SNEGSKA in the germline V gene (reference sequence). This CDR3 is 12 amino acids long. V dropped 2 bases and J dropped 7 bases, with 11 bases sitting between them. Study-wide points: Most tumor T cells seemingly derive from lymph node, then expand in tumor. That most tumor T cells come from lymph nodes remained unproven. Compared with lymph nodes, tumors were less diverse; compared with nontumor tissue, more.

TCRdb analysed the multiplex PCR reads with MiXCR anew, one entry per CDR3 protein. This table holds approximately 63,000 distinct CDR3 sequences, around 52% found once. The sequenced sample was breast tumor tissue. This sequence was found in a female donor with breast cancer. Some clones in this sample may be carry-over from other donors' samples. V gene TRBV20-1 combines with J gene TRBJ1-2; D might be TRBD1 (5 bases). CDR3 sequence (DNA): TGCAGTGCTAGACTGTGGGACGGTGGCTACACCTTC. Its protein product is CSARLWDGGYTF.